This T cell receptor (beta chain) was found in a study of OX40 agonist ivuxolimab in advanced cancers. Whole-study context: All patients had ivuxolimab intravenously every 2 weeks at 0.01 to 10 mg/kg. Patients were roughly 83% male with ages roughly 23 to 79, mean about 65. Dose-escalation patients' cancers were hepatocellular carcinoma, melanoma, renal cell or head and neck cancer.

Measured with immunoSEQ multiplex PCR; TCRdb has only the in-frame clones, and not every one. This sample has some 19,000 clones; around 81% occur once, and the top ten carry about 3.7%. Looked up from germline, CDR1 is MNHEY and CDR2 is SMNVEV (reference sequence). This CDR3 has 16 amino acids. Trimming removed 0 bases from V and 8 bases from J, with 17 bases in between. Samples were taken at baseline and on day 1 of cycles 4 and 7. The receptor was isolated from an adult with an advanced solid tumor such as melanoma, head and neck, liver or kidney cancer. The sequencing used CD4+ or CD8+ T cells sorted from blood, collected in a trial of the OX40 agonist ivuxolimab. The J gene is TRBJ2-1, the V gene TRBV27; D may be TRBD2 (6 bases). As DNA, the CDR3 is TGTGCCAGCAGTTTATCGTGGGGGGTCCTTAGGGATGAGCAGTTCTTC. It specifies CASSLSWGVLRDEQFF.